The next 18 T cell receptor beta chains were all read from a single sample in a study of identical twins. From the 5' RACE reads, TCRdb called clonotypes with MiXCR, one entry per CDR3 protein. The sample holds 250,000 or so distinct CDR3 sequences, 7.5% seen once. These data were also reused for a study on yellow fever vaccine responses in identical twins.

The sequencing sample was made of CD8+ T cells sorted from blood. The receptors derive from a woman under 30 in good health.

The V call is TRBV28, the J call TRBJ2-1; unclear D gene. Germline assignment: CDR1 MDHEN and CDR2 SYDVKM. Deletions cut 3 bases from V and 3 bases from J, with 12 bases between. The CDR3 length is 15 residues. The CDR3 nucleotides read TGTGCCAGCAGTTTGGTCCCGTCGAACTACAATGAGCAGTTCTTC. It translates to CASSLVPSNYNEQFF.

This clonotype was seen at least ten times. The chain recombines TRBV6-5 with TRBJ2-7; 8 nucleotides align to TRBD2. Trimming at V came to 0 bases and at J to 4 bases, leaving 5 bases not matched to a gene. The CDR3 totals 15 residues. Germline CDR1 is MNHEY and CDR2 is SVGAGI. CDR3 sequence reads: CASSYSIGLAYEQYF. The CDR3 DNA reads TGTGCCAGCAGTTACTCGATTGGACTAGCTTACGAGCAGTACTTC.

This chain links TRBV12-3 or TRBV12-4 with TRBJ2-7; D gene uncertain. The CDR3 runs 13 residues. The V end was cut by 3 bases, the J end by 2 bases, with 8 bases between. The CDR3 DNA follows: TGTGCCAGCAGTTTCGACAATCCCTACGAGCAGTACTTC. Protein product: CASSFDNPYEQYF.

This chain uses TRBV20-1 with TRBJ2-1, with 11 bases aligning to TRBD2. From germline, CDR1 is DFQATT and CDR2 SNEGSKA (reference sequence). The CDR3 has 21 amino acids. J lost 9 bases, V lost 2 bases, and 27 bases had no gene match. CDR3 amino acids: CSARPRKGANSGRAKRIEQFF. The CDR3 nucleotides read TGCAGTGCTAGACCCAGGAAGGGGGCGAATAGCGGGAGGGCGAAAAGGATTGAGCAGTTCTTC.

The chain combines TRBV7-9 with TRBJ2-1; TRBD2 might be the D (6 bases). The CDR3 is made up of 16 amino acids. Trimming took off 4 bases at V and 6 bases at J, with 19 bases between the two ends. Germline CDR1 reads SEHNR; CDR2 reads FQNEAQ (reference sequence). CDR3 region: CASSSLSGSLFNEQFF. In nucleotides, the CDR3 is TGTGCCAGCAGCTCACTTAGCGGATCCCTCTTCAATGAGCAGTTCTTC.

The chain combines TRBV7-8 with TRBJ2-7, with D perhaps matching TRBD2 (6 bases). Germline V gives CDR1 SGHVS, CDR2 FQNEAQ. This CDR3 region has 16 residues. The V end was cut by 3 bases, the J end by 1 base, with 16 bases between. The CDR3 sequence is CASSFGRLEGSYEQYV. The DNA for the CDR3 is TGTGCCAGCAGCTTTGGGCGTTTGGAGGGATCCTACGAGCAGTACGTC.

Ten or more counts support this clonotype. The gene calls are TRBV12-3 or TRBV12-4 and TRBJ2-7; 10 bases are shared with TRBD1. J lost 3 bases, V lost 5 bases, and 7 bases had no gene match. CDR3 length: 15 residues. CDR3 sequence (DNA): TGTGCCAGCAGTCCGGGACAGGGGACCATCTACGAGCAGTACTTC. Protein: CASSPGQGTIYEQYF.

J is TRBJ2-1 and V is TRBV11-1, with 9 bases aligning to TRBD2. Looked up from germline, CDR1 is SGHAT and CDR2 is FQDESV (reference sequence). V was clipped by 3 bases and J by 2 bases; unmatched bases: 14. This CDR3 has 19 amino acids. The CDR3 DNA reads TGTGCCAGCAGCTTTGGCGGGAGGGCCTCCAACCAACCCTACAATGAGCAGTTCTTC. Translated: CASSFGGRASNQPYNEQFF.

This clonotype was counted between two and nine times. The V gene is TRBV24-1, the J gene TRBJ2-5; 7 bases agree with TRBD1. J gave up 3 bases and V 4 bases, and 4 bases lay outside the gene matches. This CDR3 spans 14 amino acids. The germline V gene encodes CDR1 KGHDR and CDR2 SFDVKD. In DNA form, the CDR3 reads TGTGCCACCAGTGACCTCGACAGGGAAGAGACCCAGTACTTC. Its protein is CATSDLDREETQYF.

This clonotype was seen more than once but under ten times. V usage is TRBV5-1 and J usage is TRBJ2-3, with D uncertain. The germline CDR1 and CDR2 sequences are SGHRS and YFSETQ. This CDR3 has 15 residues. The V end lost 7 bases, the J end lost 1 base, and 16 bases lay between the germline ends. The DNA for the CDR3 is TGCGCCAGCCGCCACAGATTCCTAGGCACAGATACGCAGTATTTT. This gives the protein CASRHRFLGTDTQYF.

This clonotype was found many times. This chain connects TRBV4-1 to TRBJ2-3; weak D call: TRBD2 (7 bases). Germline CDR1 is MGHRA and CDR2 is YSYEKL. V lost 3 bases to trimming and J lost 3 bases, with 16 bases between them. The CDR3 contains 16 residues. CDR3 in amino acids: CASSQFAGAQTDTQYF. In nucleotides, the CDR3 is TGCGCCAGCAGCCAGTTTGCGGGGGCGCAAACAGATACGCAGTATTTT.

This clonotype was detected many times. The chain joins TRBV6-4 to TRBJ2-1; 7 nucleotides agree with TRBD1. The V gene end was trimmed by 2 bases and the J gene end by 0 bases; junction bases not matched to a gene: 1. CDR1 and CDR2 (germline): MRHNA, SNTAGT. The CDR3 length is 15 residues. CDR3 coding DNA: TGTGCCAGCAGTGACCCAGGGGGCTCCTACAATGAGCAGTTCTTC. Translated, it gives CASSDPGGSYNEQFF.

This clonotype was observed a few times. The CDR3 bases are TGCGCCAGCAGTGAGTTCAGGGGGCTGGAGACCCAGTACTTC. Translated, it gives CASSEFRGLETQYF. This rearrangement joins TRBV10-2 to TRBJ2-5, with 8 bases lining up with TRBD1. The CDR3 spans 14 residues. Germline V gene data show CDR1 as WSHSY and CDR2 as SAAADI. V was pared by 1 base and J by 5 bases, with 3 bases of the junction left unmatched.

This chain uses TRBV4-1 with TRBJ1-1, with a tentative D call TRBD1 (6 bases). Trimming stripped 1 base from V and 6 bases from J, with 18 bases between. The CDR3 covers 16 residues. Germline loops: CDR1 MGHRA, CDR2 YSYEKL. This chain's CDR3 is CASSQVAGAGGAEAFF. Here the CDR3 DNA reads TGCGCCAGCAGCCAAGTCGCAGGGGCGGGGGGGGCTGAAGCTTTCTTT.

This clonotype came up many times. The rearrangement joins TRBV28 to TRBJ2-7, with D perhaps assigned TRBD1 or TRBD2 (5 bases each). Germline CDR1 MDHEN, CDR2 SYDVKM. This CDR3 is 13 amino acids long. The germline V and J ends were trimmed by 5 bases and 3 bases, with 11 bases remaining between them. CDR3 bases: TGTGCCAGCAGTCCGGGACCCTACTACGAGCAGTACTTC. Translating it yields CASSPGPYYEQYF.

This chain joins TRBV7-6 and TRBJ2-1; TRBD2 matches 10 bases. From germline, CDR1 is SGHVS and CDR2 FNYEAQ. Trimming took 4 bases from V and 3 from J; bases not matched to a gene: 3. The length of the CDR3 is 15 residues. CDR3 sequence reads: CASSYGTSDYNEQFF. CDR3 sequence (DNA): TGTGCCAGCAGCTACGGGACTAGCGACTACAATGAGCAGTTCTTC.

In its sample, this clonotype was seen many times. The chain recombines TRBV12-3 or TRBV12-4 with TRBJ2-7; D possibly corresponds to TRBD2 (5 bases). V lost 5 bases and J 1 base, leaving 18 bases between the germline ends. There are 16 residues in the CDR3. CDR3 sequence (DNA): TGTGCCAGCAGTATCCCCGGTGCGGGTGTATCCTACGAGCAGTACTTC. It translates to CASSIPGAGVSYEQYF.

The rearrangement links TRBV4-2 to TRBJ2-3; D possibly corresponds to TRBD1 (7 bases). Trimming stripped 0 bases from V and 4 bases from J, with 14 bases between. There are 16 residues in the CDR3. The V gene's germline CDR1 is LGHNA and CDR2 YNFKEQ. The CDR3 region is CASSQEEAGGSDTQYF. The CDR3, as DNA: TGTGCCAGCAGCCAAGAGGAGGCAGGGGGGTCAGATACGCAGTATTTT.